Below, 17 T cell receptor beta chains from the same sample are listed, as sequenced in a study of blood T cell repertoires in COVID-19. The table came from immunoSEQ multiplex PCR; TCRdb's copy has only in-frame clones and leaves some out. The sample lists over 45,000 clones; 90% were seen once. The sample taken for sequencing was peripheral blood. The source of these receptors is a man aged 70 or older with acute or convalescent COVID-19.

The chain couples TRBV5-5 to TRBJ2-5, with 7 bases identical to TRBD2. Per germline, CDR1 SGHKS and CDR2 YYEKEE (reference sequence). The junction had 9 bases not matched to a gene; V was cut back by 3 bases and J by 1 base. The CDR3 spans 16 residues. CDR3 nucleotide sequence: TGTGCCAGCAGCTGGGGGGGTCAGAGAATCCAAGAGACCCAGTACTTC. Amino acids: CASSWGGQRIQETQYF.

The CDR3: CASRTGTGGIFEKLFF. CDR3 sequence (DNA): TGTGCCAGCAGAACCGGGACAGGGGGTATTTTCGAAAAACTGTTTTTT. V is TRBV7-9 and J is TRBJ1-4; 11 bases map to TRBD1. CDR1 is SEHNR and CDR2 is FQNEAQ in the germline V gene (reference sequence). CDR3 length: 16 residues. V trimming: 6 bases; J trimming: 8 bases; junction bases outside the gene matches: 11.

The V and J genes are TRBV9 and TRBJ2-5; perhaps TRBD2 as D (6 bases). Trimming removed 4 bases at V and 4 bases at J, with 14 bases between. CDR1 is SGDLS, CDR2 YYNGEE, per germline. This CDR3 is built from 14 residues. CDR3 bases: TGTGCCAGCAGCTACCGCGGGGCCCCAGAGACCCAGTACTTC. This sequence encodes CASSYRGAPETQYF.

The chain couples TRBV9 to TRBJ1-1; TRBD1 agrees at 8 bases. This CDR3 is built from 15 residues. After removal of 3 bases from V and 5 bases from J, the junction contained 9 bases not matched to a gene. The V gene's germline CDR1 is SGDLS and CDR2 YYNGEE. The CDR3 sequence: CASSAYGQGATEAFF. The CDR3 DNA reads TGTGCCAGCAGCGCTTACGGACAGGGCGCGACTGAAGCTTTCTTT.

This chain uses TRBV5-6 with TRBJ1-5, with a weak D call TRBD1 (5 bases). The CDR3 has 14 amino acids. Germline assignment: CDR1 SGHDT and CDR2 YYEEEE. V was clipped by 4 bases and J by 1 base, with 9 bases between them. This CDR3 reads CASSRQLSNQPQHF. CDR3 bases: TGTGCCAGCAGCAGACAGCTAAGCAATCAGCCCCAGCATTTT.

The genes are TRBV3-1 (or the pseudogene TRBV3-2) and TRBJ2-7; 11 bases line up with TRBD1. Trimming cost V 4 bases and J 3 bases; bases outside gene matches: 8. The CDR3 consists of 16 residues. Germline-derived CDR1 and CDR2 are LGHDT and YNNKEL (reference sequence). The CDR3 region is CASSLTWTGGYYEQYF. The CDR3 bases are TGTGCCAGCAGCCTCACGTGGACAGGGGGCTACTACGAGCAGTACTTC.

The V and J genes are TRBV19 and TRBJ1-5, with D uncertain. V lost 0 bases, J lost 7 bases, and 10 bases lay in between. This CDR3 is 14 amino acids long. Germline V CDR1 and CDR2: LNHDA, SQIVND (reference sequence). The CDR3 coding sequence is TGTGCCAGTAGTATAGATGAGGGCTTCCAGCCCCAGCATTTT. Translated: CASSIDEGFQPQHF.

This sequence joins TRBV5-1 and TRBJ2-5; 7 nucleotides line up with TRBD1. Germline assignment: CDR1 SGHRS and CDR2 YFSETQ. The CDR3 loop spans 14 amino acids. With 3 bases clipped from V and 3 bases from J, the junction kept 5 bases outside the gene matches. For the CDR3, the DNA is TGCGCCAGCAGCTCCTACGGACAGGAAGAGACCCAGTACTTC. It is translated as CASSSYGQEETQYF.

This clone was recorded once. The V call is TRBV7-9, the J call TRBJ1-3; D gene ambiguous. Per the germline V gene, CDR1 is SEHNR and CDR2 is FQNEAQ (reference sequence). The CDR3 runs 16 residues. Trimming cost V 4 bases and J 0 bases, with 13 bases left between them. CDR3 loop: CASSSYPDFSGNTIYF. The DNA of the CDR3 is TGTGCCAGCAGCTCATACCCGGACTTCTCTGGAAACACCATATATTTT.

The chain combines TRBV30 with TRBJ2-7; 7 bases line up with TRBD2. J lost 7 bases, V lost 0 bases, and 6 bases had no gene match. The CDR3 has 13 residues. Germline V lookup: CDR1 GTSNPN, CDR2 SVGIG (reference sequence). CDR3: CAWSVDLGGEQYF. Written as DNA, the CDR3 is TGTGCCTGGAGTGTGGACTTGGGGGGGGAGCAGTACTTC.

This chain uses TRBV9 with TRBJ2-5; 9 positions match TRBD2. After removal of 6 bases from V and 2 bases from J, the junction contained 8 bases not matched to a gene. CDR1 and CDR2 (germline): SGDLS, YYNGEE. CDR3 length equals 15 residues. CDR3 DNA sequence: TGTGCCAGCACTCTATTTGCGGGGGGGCAAGAGACCCAGTACTTC. It is translated as CASTLFAGGQETQYF.

This clone was detected once. The chain has TRBV11-2 and TRBJ2-7; weak D call: TRBD1 (6 bases). Trimming removed 7 bases at V and 3 bases at J, with 16 bases between. The CDR3 loop spans 14 amino acids. The V gene's germline CDR1 is SGHAT and CDR2 FQNNGV. This chain's CDR3 is CASNNAGTIYEQYF. For the CDR3, the DNA is TGTGCCAGCAACAATGCAGGGACAATCTACGAGCAGTACTTC.

V gene TRBV30 combines with J gene TRBJ1-2; D remains ambiguous. Trimming took off 0 bases at V and 5 bases at J, with 10 bases between the two ends. The germline gives CDR1 GTSNPN, CDR2 SVGIG (reference sequence). The CDR3 contains 13 residues. The CDR3 spells CAWSVVLAYGYTF. DNA of the CDR3: TGTGCCTGGAGTGTTGTACTTGCATATGGCTACACCTTC.

The V call is TRBV6-4, the J call TRBJ2-2; tentative D call: TRBD2 (5 bases). V shed 6 bases and J shed 1 base, with 6 bases lying between them. Germline loops: CDR1 MRHNA, CDR2 SNTAGT. This CDR3 is 13 amino acids long. The CDR3 region is CASSRGNTGELFF. The CDR3 coding sequence is TGTGCCAGCAGCCGGGGGAACACCGGGGAGCTGTTTTTT.

V and J are TRBV29-1 and TRBJ1-1; D call uncertain. Between the trimmed V and J ends, which lost 7 bases and 8 bases, there was a span of 20 bases. CDR3 length equals 13 residues. Germline-derived CDR1 and CDR2 are SQVTM and ANQGSEA. Here the CDR3 reads CSAERAQGEEAFF. The CDR3 DNA reads as TGCAGCGCAGAGAGGGCTCAAGGAGAGGAAGCTTTCTTT.

This chain links TRBV20-1 with TRBJ1-2, with 7 bases aligning to TRBD1. After removal of 6 bases from V and 3 bases from J, the junction contained 1 base not matched to a gene. Germline V CDR1 and CDR2: DFQATT, SNEGSKA (reference sequence). This CDR3 region has 11 residues. CDR3 sequence: CSATGDYGYTF. The CDR3 nucleotides are TGCAGTGCCACAGGGGACTATGGCTACACCTTC.

The chain has TRBV30 and TRBJ1-1; a weak D match, TRBD1 (6 bases). This CDR3 has 12 amino acids. Germline-derived CDR1 and CDR2 are GTSNPN and SVGIG (reference sequence). With 1 base removed from V and 6 bases from J, the gap between germline ends came to 9 bases. The CDR3 coding sequence is TGTGCCTGGAGTGGGAGACAGGCTGAAGCTTTCTTT. Translated, it gives CAWSGRQAEAFF. Full variable domain (rest looked up from reference TRBV30 and TRBJ1-1): SQTIHQWPATLVQPVGSPLSLECTVEGTSNPNLYWYRQAAGRGLQLLFYSVGIGQISSEVPQNLSASRPQDRQFILSSKKLLLSDSGFYLCAWSGRQAEAFFGQGTRLTVV.